This T cell receptor (beta chain) is drawn from a study of T cell responses to AZD1222 COVID-19 vaccine. Study overall: Second doses that came at about 4 or about 12 weeks were put together. The study's findings and limits: Just six AZD1222 recipients were seropositive at baseline. A reported finding is that nearly half of spike-specific TCRs target unmutated variant regions. White British donors predominated, females outnumbered males, and clonal diversity was possibly underestimated.

Sequenced by immunoSEQ multiplex PCR; TCRdb stores in-frame clones only, minus some. The table records about 130,000 clones, nearly 95% of them present only once. V was pared by 5 bases and J by 10 bases, with 12 bases between. CDR1 and CDR2 from the germline V gene are KGHSH and LQKENI. There are 12 residues in the CDR3. About this clone: Its antigen is unidentified.

This TCR derives from an adult in good health. The rearrangement uses TRBV18 and TRBJ1-5, with D uncertain. Source: peripheral blood, taken on day 0 of AZD1222 vaccination. The CDR3 sequence is CASSSPGIPQHF. As DNA, the CDR3 is TGTGCCAGCTCATCCCCGGGCATTCCCCAGCATTTT.